This T cell receptor (beta chain) was recorded in a study of T cell responses to AZD1222 COVID-19 vaccine. Across the whole study: The analysis combined second doses at about 4 or about 12 weeks.

Points on this clone: No antigen is known for it.

TCRdb's copy holds only in-frame clones and misses some; the assay was immunoSEQ multiplex PCR. The sample records 150,000 or so clones, 93% being singletons. Notes on the study in general: White British people made up most donors, females outnumbered males, and clonal diversity was possibly underestimated. The study found Spike-specific TCR breadth and depth rose after two AZD1222 doses.

Per the germline V gene, CDR1 is ENHRY and CDR2 is SYGVKD. The germline V and J ends were trimmed by 7 bases and 4 bases, with 14 bases remaining between them. The CDR3 is 14 amino acids. This specimen consisted of peripheral blood, obtained on day 0 of AZD1222 vaccination. The V and J genes are TRBV10-3 and TRBJ2-1; TRBD2 is a possible D gene (6 bases). The sequence derives from an adult in good health. The chain's CDR3 is CAITSPGLYNEQFF. CDR3 bases: TGTGCCATCACTTCGCCGGGACTTTACAATGAGCAGTTCTTC.